Described below is a single T cell receptor (beta chain) sequence and its context. In the same sample, other DNA sequences code for this CDR3. This entry is derived from a study of shared clonotypes between healthy human individuals. From germline, CDR1 is SGHAT and CDR2 FQNNGV. V was pared by 0 bases and J by 1 base, with 6 bases between. This CDR3 is built from 14 residues. Using around 200 ng DNA, tens of thousands of T cell genomes, the sorted-subset replicate PCRs were run. The protocol was immunoSEQ multiplex PCR, while the TCRdb copy is restricted to in-frame clones and leaves out a portion. The table lists about 2.4 million clones, approximately 94% of them singletons, with around 0.37% in the top ten.

This receptor was taken from a man younger than 30 in good health. Some clones in this sample may be carry-over from other donors' samples. The chain recombines TRBV11-2 with TRBJ1-1, with D possibly being TRBD1 (5 bases). What was sequenced was naive CD4+ T cells from PBMCs. Subset noted: CD45RA+ positively selected. The CDR3 sequence: CASSLDGQNTEAFF. The CDR3 nucleotides are TGTGCCAGCAGCTTAGATGGACAGAACACTGAAGCTTTCTTT.